Below, one T cell receptor beta chain is given with its context. The antigen remains unidentified. This entry is derived from a study of PD-1 blockade in classical Hodgkin lymphoma. Broader study findings: Exclusion was applied to patients who started nivolumab under 1 year after ASCT. The CD4+ diversity rise by C4D1 was clearest in complete responders.

Clones were sequenced by immunoSEQ multiplex PCR, and TCRdb holds only the in-frame ones, with some missing. This table holds 40,000 to 45,000 clones, approximately 70% found once. Germline trimming cut 8 bases from V and 0 bases from J; bases unmatched to any gene: 24. Germline loops: CDR1 MDHEN, CDR2 SYDVKM. The CDR3 runs 21 residues. Relapses following autologous stem cell transplantation were seen in all patients, with brentuximab vedotin exposure varying. The best responses consisted of complete response, partial response or progressive disease. This receptor was taken from a human donor with classical Hodgkin lymphoma. Sequences were derived from peripheral blood mononuclear cells (PBMCs), sampled before the second cycle of nivolumab. This chain links TRBV28 with TRBJ2-1; the match to TRBD2 covers 8 bases. The CDR3 coding sequence is TGTGCCAGCGCAGGCGTAGCGGGAACCTTACTACTCGCGAGCTCCTACAATGAGCAGTTCTTC. Translation: CASAGVAGTLLLASSYNEQFF.